This is a list of T cell receptor beta chains from one sample in a study of T-cell reconstitution after alpha-beta-depleted transplantation in children. TCRdb ran MiXCR on the PCR reads and lists one entry per CDR3 protein. The sample shows about 460,000 distinct CDR3 sequences, roughly 11% of them seen only once. This specimen consisted of PBMCs, mostly from graft donor cells, obtained 180 days after TCRalphabeta/CD19-depleted stem cell transplant. These receptors were obtained from a female patient under 10 years old who had a stem cell transplant for aplastic anemia, so the T cells may come from the graft donor. The CDR3 runs from the conserved cysteine through the conserved F or W. Each record gives: D gene, V gene, clone size, CDR3 length, J gene, CDR3 protein, CDR3 DNA. A D gene is named only where the DNA matches it firmly. Size is omitted from some rows. Given values are once, few, many or a class for expanded clones.

TRBD1	TRBV5-1	-	16	TRBJ1-5	CASSSRPGQGAEPQHF	TGCGCCAGCAGCTCCCGACCGGGACAGGGGGCCGAGCCCCAGCATTTT
TRBD2	TRBV11-2	few	16	TRBJ2-1	CASSLAAGTSMYEQFF	TGTGCCAGCAGCTTAGCCGCCGGGACTAGCATGTATGAGCAGTTCTTC
TRBD1	TRBV7-8	few	20	TRBJ2-5	CASSFPPAPAVDREGETQYF	TGTGCCAGCAGCTTTCCCCCCGCACCGGCTGTCGACAGGGAAGGAGAGACCCAGTACTTC
TRBD1	TRBV28	few	16	TRBJ2-1	CASSGYSRGPNNEQFF	TGTGCCAGCAGCGGGTATAGTAGGGGGCCGAACAATGAGCAGTTCTTC
-	TRBV7-9	-	16	TRBJ2-2	CASRLDGTANTGELFF	TGTGCCAGCAGGTTAGACGGGACGGCAAACACCGGGGAGCTGTTTTTT
-	TRBV7-2	few	16	TRBJ1-3	CASSLLRRSKGNTIYF	TGTGCCAGCAGCTTATTAAGGAGGTCAAAAGGAAACACCATATATTTT
TRBD2	TRBV15	-	16	TRBJ2-3	CATSRKLAERTDTQYF	TGTGCCACCAGCAGAAAACTAGCGGAGCGCACAGATACGCAGTATTTT
TRBD2	TRBV13	once	16	TRBJ2-1	CASSLRTSGPNNEQFF	TGTGCCAGCAGCTTACGGACTAGCGGGCCAAACAATGAGCAGTTCTTC
TRBD2	TRBV20-1	many	14	TRBJ2-3	CSARKAGVTDTQYF	TGCAGTGCTAGAAAAGCGGGAGTCACAGATACGCAGTATTTT
-	TRBV7-9	-	15	TRBJ2-1	CASSRVARSYNEQFF	TGTGCCAGCAGCAGAGTGGCGCGCTCCTACAATGAGCAGTTCTTC
TRBD2	TRBV6-1	-	15	TRBJ2-1	CASSELAGGWNEQFF	TGTGCCAGCAGCGAACTAGCGGGAGGGTGGAATGAGCAGTTCTTC
-	TRBV12-3/TRBV12-4	many	14	TRBJ2-6	CASSLWAGANVLTF	TGTGCCAGCAGTTTATGGGCTGGGGCCAACGTCCTGACTTTC
TRBD2	TRBV20-1	few	13	TRBJ2-7	CSAFSGGRYEQYF	TGCAGTGCTTTTAGCGGGGGCCGCTACGAGCAGTACTTC
-	TRBV29-1	-	12	TRBJ2-7	CSARGNSYEQYF	TGCAGCGCCCGGGGCAACTCCTACGAGCAGTACTTC
TRBD2	TRBV15	-	17	TRBJ2-1	CATSRDSASGAYNKQFF	TGTGCCACCAGCAGAGATTCGGCTAGCGGAGCCTACAATAAGCAGTTCTTC
TRBD2	TRBV7-2	many	15	TRBJ2-1	CASSSERGAYNEQFF	TGTGCCAGCAGCTCCGAGCGGGGGGCTTACAATGAGCAGTTCTTC
-	TRBV28	few	15	TRBJ1-2	CASSLEAGANYGYTF	TGTGCCAGCAGTTTAGAAGCTGGGGCTAACTATGGCTACACCTTC
-	TRBV4-3	few	15	TRBJ2-7	CASSQRSGGAYEQYF	TGCGCCAGCAGCCAAAGATCGGGCGGAGCCTACGAGCAGTACTTC
TRBD2	TRBV5-1	few	17	TRBJ2-1	CASSLSASAGGLNEQFF	TGCGCCAGCAGCTTATCGGCTTCGGCGGGAGGGTTAAATGAGCAGTTCTTC
-	TRBV18	-	13	TRBJ2-1	CASSRGSRDEQFF	TGTGCCAGCTCGAGGGGTTCTCGCGATGAGCAGTTCTTC
TRBD2	TRBV20-1	many	14	TRBJ2-1	CSARGLAGATEQFF	TGCAGTGCTAGGGGACTAGCGGGAGCAACCGAGCAGTTCTTC
-	TRBV20-1	-	13	TRBJ1-1	CSARDAANTEAFF	TGCAGTGCTAGAGACGCGGCGAACACTGAAGCTTTCTTT
-	TRBV20-1	-	15	TRBJ2-6	CSALDKSLWANGLTF	TGCAGTGCTCTGGACAAATCTCTCTGGGCCAACGGCCTGACTTTC
TRBD1	TRBV7-2	-	14	TRBJ2-7	CASSLYRGEYEQYF	TGTGCCAGCAGCTTATACAGGGGGGAGTACGAGCAGTACTTC
-	TRBV7-2	-	15	TRBJ1-1	CASSLGADSYTEAFF	TGTGCCAGCAGCTTAGGGGCAGACAGTTACACTGAAGCTTTCTTT
-	TRBV28	many	13	TRBJ2-4	CASSLGRYSIQYF	TGTGCCAGCAGTTTAGGGAGGTATAGCATTCAGTACTTC
TRBD1	TRBV6-5	few	14	TRBJ2-5	CASSYSTGGETQYF	TGTGCCAGCAGTTACTCAACAGGGGGGGAGACCCAGTACTTC
-	TRBV7-2	many	13	TRBJ1-1	CASSFEMNTEAFF	TGTGCCAGCAGCTTTGAAATGAACACTGAAGCTTTCTTT
-	TRBV15	few	13	TRBJ1-1	CATSRDLESEAFF	TGTGCCACCAGCAGAGATTTGGAATCTGAAGCTTTCTTT
-	TRBV20-1	-	13	TRBJ1-1	CSARGGGNTEAFF	TGCAGTGCTAGAGGCGGGGGGAACACTGAAGCTTTCTTT
TRBD2	TRBV7-2	few	17	TRBJ2-5	CASSLRASGNPKETQYF	TGTGCCAGCAGCTTGCGGGCTAGCGGGAACCCCAAGGAGACCCAGTACTTC
TRBD2	TRBV28	few	13	TRBJ2-1	CAAWDYSYNEQFF	TGTGCCGCCTGGGACTACTCCTACAATGAGCAGTTCTTC
-	TRBV6-2/TRBV6-3	few	13	TRBJ1-2	CASSQDPNYGYTF	TGTGCCAGCAGTCAGGACCCAAACTATGGCTACACCTTC
-	TRBV7-2	few	15	TRBJ2-7	CASSSPGNLPYEQYF	TGTGCCAGCAGCTCCCCGGGAAACCTTCCCTACGAGCAGTACTTC
TRBD1	TRBV7-9	-	15	TRBJ1-2	CASSSTGYSTYGYTF	TGTGCCAGCAGCTCGACAGGGTATTCGACCTATGGCTACACCTTC
-	TRBV9	-	14	TRBJ1-5	CASSVDGGNQPQHF	TGTGCCAGCAGCGTAGATGGCGGGAATCAGCCCCAGCATTTT
-	TRBV6-5	few	19	TRBJ2-3	CASSYFRQNPQNVPDTQYF	TGTGCCAGCAGTTACTTCCGACAGAACCCCCAAAACGTCCCAGATACGCAGTATTTT
TRBD1	TRBV24-1	-	18	TRBJ2-2	CATSDFPDRGLSTGELFF	TGTGCCACCAGTGATTTCCCCGACAGGGGGCTCTCCACCGGGGAGCTGTTTTTT
-	TRBV9	few	13	TRBJ2-1	CASSVGLSNEQFF	TGTGCCAGCAGCGTAGGGCTGAGTAATGAGCAGTTCTTC
-	TRBV15	once	16	TRBJ1-2	CATSARGHMHTQGYTF	TGTGCCACCAGCGCCCGAGGGCATATGCACACACAAGGCTACACCTTC
-	TRBV27	-	11	TRBJ2-1	CASAVYNEQFF	TGTGCCAGCGCAGTCTACAATGAGCAGTTCTTC
-	TRBV6-2/TRBV6-3	-	15	TRBJ2-1	CASSAGNLRSYEQFF	TGTGCCAGCAGTGCCGGGAATCTACGGTCCTATGAGCAGTTCTTC
-	TRBV20-1	-	12	TRBJ1-4	CSARGLGEKLFF	TGCAGTGCTAGGGGTCTGGGCGAAAAACTGTTTTTT
-	TRBV20-1	few	16	TRBJ1-4	CSAWGGWTSTNEKLFF	TGCAGTGCTTGGGGAGGGTGGACCTCAACTAATGAAAAACTGTTTTTT
-	TRBV29-1	-	17	TRBJ2-3	CSVDPALADLSTDTQYF	TGCAGCGTTGACCCCGCCCTGGCCGATTTGAGCACAGATACGCAGTATTTT
-	TRBV6-5	few	13	TRBJ2-5	CASSYGRRETQYF	TGTGCCAGCAGTTATGGTCGTAGGGAGACCCAGTACTTC
-	TRBV20-1	-	14	TRBJ1-5	CSARDTGSGQPQHF	TGCAGTGCTAGAGACACAGGTTCCGGGCAGCCCCAGCATTTT
TRBD1	TRBV29-1	many	14	TRBJ2-3	CSVAGQYDTDTQYF	TGCAGCGTTGCGGGACAGTACGACACAGATACGCAGTATTTT
-	TRBV7-9	-	14	TRBJ1-4	CASRGPGAHEKLFF	TGTGCCAGCAGGGGGCCGGGGGCCCACGAAAAACTGTTTTTT